This T cell receptor (beta chain) was found in a study of blood T cell repertoires in COVID-19. Overall study: Both acute and convalescent COVID-19 samples were obtained from the United States, Italy and Spain. The cDNA or gDNA used as material had been derived from T cells, B-cell-depleted T cells, or PBMCs.

As processed by the authors: Cell counts per sample came from amplifying reference gene primers. This table comes from immunoSEQ multiplex PCR, and its TCRdb copy is limited to in-frame clones, with some not included. V, J and clone size are those of that table, while D and trimming were read from the DNA. The table lists some 390,000 clones, about 87% of them singletons. Patients from Seattle were sampled longitudinally, starting during active infection. V lost 4 bases and J 2 bases, leaving 11 bases between the germline ends. Germline V CDR1 and CDR2: SGHRS, YFSETQ. This CDR3 is 14 amino acids long.

The V and J genes are TRBV5-1 and TRBJ2-3; D not certain. Material: peripheral blood. The sequence was obtained from a woman aged 60-75 years with COVID-19, enrolled during active disease. The CDR3: CASSPAMITDTQYF. The CDR3 DNA follows: TGCGCCAGCAGCCCCGCTATGATCACAGATACGCAGTATTTT. Based on the CDR3 plus reference TRBV5-1 and TRBJ2-3, the full variable domain is KAGVTQTPRYLIKTRGQQVTLSCSPISGHRSVSWYQQTPGQGLQFLFEYFSETQRNKGNFPGRFSGRQFSNSRSEMNVSTLELGDSALYLCASSPAMITDTQYFGPGTRLTVL.